These 4 T cell receptor beta chains came from one sample sequenced in a study of identical twins. TCRdb reprocessed the 5' RACE reads with MiXCR, giving one entry per CDR3 protein. The table has hundreds of thousands of distinct CDR3 sequences, 8% to 9% seen once. These data are also associated with another study on yellow fever vaccine responses in identical twins.

The specimen was memory (CD45RO+) T cells sorted from blood. These receptors were obtained from a woman aged 18-29 years in good health.

This clonotype was seen ten or more times. The chain joins TRBV6-1 to TRBJ2-3, with a tentative D call TRBD1 (5 bases). V dropped 6 bases and J dropped 1 base, with 17 bases sitting between them. The CDR3 has 16 residues. Germline lookup yields CDR1 MNHNS and CDR2 SASEGT. The CDR3 DNA sequence: TGTGCCAGCAGACTATCCAGGGCGCAGGGCACAGATACGCAGTATTTT. Protein: CASRLSRAQGTDTQYF.

This clonotype was found a few times. The V and J genes are TRBV6-1 and TRBJ2-2, with D perhaps matching TRBD1 (6 bases). CDR1 and CDR2 (germline): MNHNS, SASEGT. The CDR3 sequence is 13 residues long. Trimming took off 6 bases at V and 3 bases at J, with 8 bases between the two ends. The CDR3 region is CASRGQYTGELFF. CDR3 coding DNA: TGTGCCAGCAGAGGACAGTACACCGGGGAGCTGTTTTTT.

This clonotype was seen repeatedly, ten times or more. The chain carries TRBV7-7 and TRBJ2-2; the D gene could be TRBD1 or TRBD2 (5 bases each). Per the germline V gene, CDR1 is SSHAT and CDR2 is FNYEAQ (reference sequence). V was pared by 1 base and J by 6 bases, with 12 bases between. This CDR3 spans 15 amino acids. CDR3: CASSLGGEGAGELFF. The DNA for the CDR3 is TGTGCCAGCAGCTTAGGAGGGGAAGGCGCCGGGGAGCTGTTTTTT. Supplemented by reference TRBV7-7 and TRBJ2-2, the full variable domain reads GAGVSQSPRYKVTKRGQDVTLRCDPISSHATLYWYQQALGQGPEFLTYFNYEAQPDKSGLPSDRFSAERPEGSISTLTIQRTEQRDSAMYRCASSLGGEGAGELFFGEGSRLTVL.

The chain has TRBV6-1 and TRBJ2-3; 8 bases line up with TRBD1. The V segment lost 6 bases and the J segment 6 bases; nucleotides outside the gene matches: 11. The CDR3 consists of 15 residues. Germline CDR1 is MNHNS and CDR2 is SASEGT. The DNA of the CDR3 is TGTGCCAGCAGGACACGACAGGGGAGAATGGATACGCAGTATTTT. Amino acids: CASRTRQGRMDTQYF.